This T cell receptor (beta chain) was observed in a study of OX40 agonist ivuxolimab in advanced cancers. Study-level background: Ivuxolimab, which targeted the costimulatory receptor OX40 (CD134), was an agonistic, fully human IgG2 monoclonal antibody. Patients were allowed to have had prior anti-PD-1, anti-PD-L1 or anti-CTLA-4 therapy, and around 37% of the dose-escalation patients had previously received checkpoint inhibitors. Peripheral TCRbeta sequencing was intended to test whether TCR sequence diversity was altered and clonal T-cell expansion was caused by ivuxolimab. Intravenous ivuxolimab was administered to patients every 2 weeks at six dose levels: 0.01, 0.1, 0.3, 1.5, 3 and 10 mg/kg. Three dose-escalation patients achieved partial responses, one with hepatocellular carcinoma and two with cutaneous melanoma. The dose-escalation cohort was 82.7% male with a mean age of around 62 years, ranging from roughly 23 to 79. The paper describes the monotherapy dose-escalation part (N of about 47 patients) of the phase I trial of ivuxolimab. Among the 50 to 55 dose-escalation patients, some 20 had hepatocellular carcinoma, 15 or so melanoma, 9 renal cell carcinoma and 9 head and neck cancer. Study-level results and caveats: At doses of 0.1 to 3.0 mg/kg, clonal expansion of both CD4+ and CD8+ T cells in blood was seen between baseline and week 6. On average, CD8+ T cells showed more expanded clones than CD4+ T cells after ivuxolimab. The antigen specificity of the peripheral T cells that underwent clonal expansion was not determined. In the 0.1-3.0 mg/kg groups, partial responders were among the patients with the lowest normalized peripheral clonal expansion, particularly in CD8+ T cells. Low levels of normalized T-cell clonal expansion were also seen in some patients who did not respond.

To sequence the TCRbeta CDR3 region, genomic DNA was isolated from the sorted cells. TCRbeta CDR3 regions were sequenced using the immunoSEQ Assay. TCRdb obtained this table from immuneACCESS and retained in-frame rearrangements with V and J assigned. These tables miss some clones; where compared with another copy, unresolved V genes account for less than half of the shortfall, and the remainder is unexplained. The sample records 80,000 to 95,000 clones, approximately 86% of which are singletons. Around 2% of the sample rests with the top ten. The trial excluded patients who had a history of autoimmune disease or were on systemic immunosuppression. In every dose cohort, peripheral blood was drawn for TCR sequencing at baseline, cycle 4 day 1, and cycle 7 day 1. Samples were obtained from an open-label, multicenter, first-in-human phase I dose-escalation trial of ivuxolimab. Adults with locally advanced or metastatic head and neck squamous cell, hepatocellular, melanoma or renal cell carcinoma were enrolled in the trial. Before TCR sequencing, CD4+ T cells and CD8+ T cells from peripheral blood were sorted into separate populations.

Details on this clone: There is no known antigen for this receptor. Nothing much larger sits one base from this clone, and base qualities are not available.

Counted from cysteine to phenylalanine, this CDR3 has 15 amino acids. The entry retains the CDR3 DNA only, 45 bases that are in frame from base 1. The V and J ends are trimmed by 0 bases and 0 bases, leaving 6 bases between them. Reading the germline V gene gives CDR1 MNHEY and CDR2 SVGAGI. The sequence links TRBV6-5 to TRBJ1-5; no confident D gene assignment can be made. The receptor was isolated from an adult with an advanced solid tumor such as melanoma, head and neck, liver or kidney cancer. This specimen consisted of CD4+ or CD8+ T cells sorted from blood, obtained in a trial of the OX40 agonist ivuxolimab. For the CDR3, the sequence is CASSYSPDSNQPQHF. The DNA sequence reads TGTGCCAGCAGTTACTCACCGGATAGCAATCAGCCCCAGCATTTT.